The rows below give T cell receptor beta chains drawn from one sample of a study of shared clonotypes between healthy human individuals. The repertoire was sequenced with immunoSEQ multiplex PCR; TCRdb's copy has only in-frame clones and lacks some. The sample includes about 2.4 million clones, more than 80% seen only once; the top ten take about 0.13%. Sequencing used naive CD4+ T cells sorted from blood. The receptors were gathered from a man aged 18-30 years in good health. The CDR3 runs from the conserved cysteine through the conserved F or W. The D gene is left open where the match is weak. Where a row states a size, it is once, few, many or the class of an expanded clone; other rows omit it.

V gene	D gene	clone size	J gene	CDR3 protein	CDR3 DNA
TRBV5-1	NA	few	TRBJ2-7	CASSDDREQYF	TGCGCCAGCAGCGATGACAGAGAGCAGTACTTC
TRBV4-1	NA	NA	TRBJ2-7	CASSQEMTVKYEQYF	TGCGCCAGCAGCCAGGAAATGACGGTGAAGTACGAGCAGTACTTC
TRBV14	NA	NA	TRBJ2-2	CASSQDRVGVTGELFF	TGTGCCAGCAGCCAAGATAGAGTCGGGGTCACCGGGGAGCTGTTTTTT
TRBV12-5	NA	NA	TRBJ1-2	CASGFSQSYGYTF	TGTGCTAGTGGTTTTTCGCAGTCCTATGGCTACACCTTC
TRBV7-9	NA	once	TRBJ1-2	CASSPDGDGGGYTF	TGTGCCAGCAGCCCCGATGGGGACGGGGGCGGCTACACCTTC
TRBV28	TRBD1	NA	TRBJ1-2	CASSFGTVYGYTF	TGTGCCAGCAGTTTCGGGACAGTCTATGGCTACACCTTC
TRBV9	TRBD2	once	TRBJ2-1	CASSGSGTTYNEQFF	TGTGCCAGCAGCGGTAGCGGGACCACCTACAATGAGCAGTTCTTC
TRBV28	NA	NA	TRBJ1-1	CASSLSGRVNTEAFF	TGTGCCAGCAGTTTATCAGGCAGGGTGAACACTGAAGCTTTCTTT
TRBV4-2	NA	NA	TRBJ2-7	CASSQEVASVFYEQYF	TGTGCCAGCAGCCAAGAGGTGGCTAGCGTTTTCTACGAGCAGTACTTC
TRBV6-6	NA	NA	TRBJ2-5	CASRTVYQETQYF	TGTGCCAGCAGGACAGTGTACCAAGAGACCCAGTACTTC
TRBV7-6	NA	NA	TRBJ2-7	CASSPSGGSYEQYF	TGTGCCAGCAGCCCCAGCGGTGGCTCCTACGAGCAGTACTTC
TRBV7-9	TRBD2	NA	TRBJ2-2	CASSLLAVGTGELFF	TGTGCCAGCAGCTTACTAGCGGTTGGCACCGGGGAGCTGTTTTTT
TRBV2	NA	NA	TRBJ2-7	CASSRRTGYEQYF	TGTGCCAGCAGTAGGCGCACGGGCTACGAGCAGTACTTC
TRBV2	TRBD2	NA	TRBJ2-2	CASSPRSSGRSNTGELFF	TGTGCCAGCAGTCCTCGGTCCAGCGGGAGATCGAACACCGGGGAGCTGTTTTTT